Listed below are T cell receptor beta chains from one sample, sequenced in a study of T cells in localized non-small cell lung cancer. TCRdb's table, derived via immunoSEQ multiplex PCR, lists solely in-frame clones and lacks some. The repertoire has around 78,000 clones, 80% of them found once; the top ten carry about a tenth. Sequenced here: peripheral blood, sampled before any cancer treatment. Receptors were obtained from a female donor older than 55 with stage I lung adenocarcinoma. The CDR3 runs from the conserved cysteine through the conserved F or W. Fields, in order: V gene, D gene, CDR3 length, clone size, J gene, CDR3 DNA, CDR3 protein. A D gene is named only where the DNA matches it firmly. The size field is filled for only some rows; it gives once, few, many or a size class.

V: TRBV7-3
D: TRBD1
length: 15
size: .
J: TRBJ2-5
DNA: TGTGCCAGCAGCTGGACAGGGGGACCTGGGGAGACCCAGTACTTC
CDR3: CASSWTGGPGETQYF

V: TRBV6-1
D: TRBD2
length: 14
size: .
J: TRBJ2-1
DNA: TGTGCCAGCATAAGGACTAGCGGAATTAATGAGCAGTTCTTC
CDR3: CASIRTSGINEQFF

V: TRBV30
D: TRBD1
length: 15
size: .
J: TRBJ2-4
DNA: TGTGCCTGGACCTTACTCCGGGACAGGGGAAACATTCAGTACTTC
CDR3: CAWTLLRDRGNIQYF

V: TRBV10-2
D: .
length: 12
size: .
J: TRBJ1-2
DNA: TGCGCCAGCAGTGAGGGCCCTTATGGCTACACCTTC
CDR3: CASSEGPYGYTF

V: TRBV5-5
D: .
length: 16
size: .
J: TRBJ2-2
DNA: TGTGCCAGCAGCTTGAAACAGGGGAGGGAGACCGGGGAGCTGTTTTTT
CDR3: CASSLKQGRETGELFF

V: TRBV10-3
D: TRBD1
length: 12
size: .
J: TRBJ2-7
DNA: TGTGCCATCAACAAAGGACAGGGCGGGCAGTACTTC
CDR3: CAINKGQGGQYF

V: TRBV7-2
D: TRBD2
length: 16
size: once
J: TRBJ2-1
DNA: TGTGCCAGCAGCTCCCGAACTAGCGGGGGGGCAATTGAGCAGTTCTTC
CDR3: CASSSRTSGGAIEQFF

V: TRBV5-4
D: TRBD2
length: 15
size: .
J: TRBJ2-5
DNA: TGTGCCAGCAGCCCGGGACTAGCGAACCAAGAGACCCAGTACTTC
CDR3: CASSPGLANQETQYF

V: TRBV5-4
D: TRBD1
length: 16
size: .
J: TRBJ2-2
DNA: TGTGCCAGCAGCGCTGCCAGGGGGCTGAACACCGGGGAGCTGTTTTTT
CDR3: CASSAARGLNTGELFF

V: TRBV6-5
D: .
length: 14
size: .
J: TRBJ1-2
DNA: TGTGCCAGCAGGCCCGACAGCGGAGAAGGGGGCTACACCTTC
CDR3: CASRPDSGEGGYTF

V: TRBV15
D: TRBD2
length: 17
size: once
J: TRBJ2-1
DNA: TGTGCCACCAGGGGCTCCAGCGGGAGGATCACAGACAATGAGCAGTTCTTC
CDR3: CATRGSSGRITDNEQFF

V: TRBV4-1
D: TRBD2
length: 16
size: .
J: TRBJ2-5
DNA: TGCGCCAGCAGCCATGAACTAGCGGGAGGTCTGAAGACCCAGTACTTC
CDR3: CASSHELAGGLKTQYF

V: TRBV5-1
D: TRBD1
length: 14
size: .
J: TRBJ1-6
DNA: TGCGCCAGCTCCTCAGGACAGGGAAATTCACCCCTCCACTTT
CDR3: CASSSGQGNSPLHF

V: TRBV7-6
D: TRBD1
length: 12
size: .
J: TRBJ2-3
DNA: TGTGCCAGCAGCCTACAGGGGAATACGCAGTATTTT
CDR3: CASSLQGNTQYF

V: TRBV5-1
D: .
length: 14
size: once
J: TRBJ2-1
DNA: TGCGCCAGCAGCTTTGGTAGGGGGGGCAATGAGCAGTTCTTC
CDR3: CASSFGRGGNEQFF

V: TRBV2
D: .
length: 13
size: .
J: TRBJ2-7
DNA: TGTGCCAGCTCTGACAGCGGTCCGGACGAGCAGTACTTC
CDR3: CASSDSGPDEQYF

V: TRBV30
D: TRBD2
length: 13
size: .
J: TRBJ2-7
DNA: TGTGCCTGGAGTGTACTAGCGGGGGCAGAGCAGTACTTC
CDR3: CAWSVLAGAEQYF

V: TRBV5-1
D: .
length: 13
size: .
J: TRBJ2-7
DNA: TGCGCCAGCAGCTCGGACGGGCAATACGAGCAGTACTTC
CDR3: CASSSDGQYEQYF

V: TRBV19
D: .
length: 14
size: .
J: TRBJ1-3
DNA: TGTGCCAGGAGCCCACCCGGGGCTGGAAACACCATATATTTT
CDR3: CARSPPGAGNTIYF

V: TRBV19
D: TRBD1
length: 16
size: .
J: TRBJ1-5
DNA: TGTGCCAGTAGTCCCCGGACAGGCCCAAGGGGTCAGCCCCAGCATTTT
CDR3: CASSPRTGPRGQPQHF

V: TRBV5-1
D: .
length: 14
size: .
J: TRBJ2-7
DNA: TGCGCCAGCAGATTGGACACGACGTCCTACGAGCAGTACTTC
CDR3: CASRLDTTSYEQYF

V: TRBV4-1
D: .
length: 16
size: .
J: TRBJ2-3
DNA: TGCGCCAGCAGCTCCCCCGGCCTCCGGAACACAGATACGCAGTATTTT
CDR3: CASSSPGLRNTDTQYF

V: TRBV11-2
D: .
length: 14
size: .
J: TRBJ2-1
DNA: TGTGCCAGCAGCCCTGGAGCGGCGTACAATGAGCAGTTCTTC
CDR3: CASSPGAAYNEQFF